These 15 T cell receptor beta chains originate from one sample sequenced in a study of post-analysis software for immune sequencing data. General observations from the study: Included in a set of five TRBV segments more frequent in patients than controls were TRBV5-6, TRBV5-1 and TRBV20-1.

Their antigens remain unidentified. Unique molecular identifiers had been added to the TCR beta cDNA libraries. Via MiXCR, TCRdb re-called the PCR reads, giving one row per CDR3 protein. Of more than 500,000 distinct CDR3 sequences listed, 34% are singletons. The specimen was blood. Receptor source: a girl younger than 18 with multiple sclerosis.

This chain connects TRBV5-1 to TRBJ1-1, with 9 bases aligning to TRBD1. The CDR3 has 15 residues. The J segment lost 5 bases and the V segment lost 4 bases, leaving 9 bases of the junction unmatched. Germline CDR1 reads SGHRS; CDR2 reads YFSETQ. Here the CDR3 reads CASSVVGQGGTEAFF. The CDR3 coding sequence is TGCGCCAGCAGCGTTGTGGGACAGGGCGGGACTGAAGCTTTCTTT.

This clonotype was seen more than once but under ten times. This chain uses TRBV20-1 with TRBJ2-5, with D perhaps TRBD1 (5 bases). CDR1 and CDR2 (germline): DFQATT, SNEGSKA (reference sequence). This CDR3 has 14 residues. V lost 0 bases and J lost 5, with 13 bases in between. CDR3 region: CSARDLQGRETQYF. The CDR3 DNA follows: TGCAGTGCTAGAGATCTCCAGGGTAGGGAGACCCAGTACTTC.

For this clonotype: One junction end does not reproduce the germline sequence, and a read error may be involved. The V and J genes are TRBV14 and TRBJ1-5; D is undetermined. The germline gives CDR1 SGHDN, CDR2 FVKESK. The CDR3 is made up of 14 amino acids. Here the CDR3 reads CTSSPLGSNQPQHF. The CDR3 region has the DNA TGTACCAGCAGCCCCCTGGGTAGCAATCAGCCCCAGCATTTT.

The rearrangement uses TRBV12-3 or TRBV12-4 and TRBJ2-3; no reliable D call. The CDR3 runs 15 residues. V lost 3 bases to trimming and J lost 0 bases, with 10 bases between them. The CDR3 protein is CASSFYSPSTDTQYF. The CDR3 DNA reads as TGTGCCAGCAGTTTTTACAGCCCGAGCACAGATACGCAGTATTTT.

CDR3 residues: CASSFWGGNEQFF. In DNA, the CDR3 is TGTGCCAGCAGTTTTTGGGGGGGTAATGAGCAGTTCTTC. This chain connects TRBV12-3 or TRBV12-4 to TRBJ2-1; TRBD2 matches 7 bases. Trimming cost V 3 bases and J 7 bases; bases outside gene matches: 3. The CDR3 contains 13 residues.

The gene calls are TRBV5-1 and TRBJ2-2; possible D gene TRBD2, 6 bases. Deletions cut 0 bases from V and 6 bases from J, with 15 bases between. This CDR3 spans 16 amino acids. CDR1 is SGHRS, CDR2 YFSETQ, per germline. Here the CDR3 reads CASSLAQGGFAGELFF. CDR3 nucleotides: TGCGCCAGCAGCTTGGCGCAGGGAGGATTCGCCGGGGAGCTGTTTTTT.

This clonotype was detected many times. The genes are TRBV20-1 and TRBJ1-2, with D possibly being TRBD1 (5 bases). The CDR3 spans 13 residues. The germline gives CDR1 DFQATT, CDR2 SNEGSKA (reference sequence). Trimming took off 7 bases at V and 7 bases at J, with 19 bases between the two ends. This chain's CDR3 is CSGDGASGGGYTF. In DNA form, the CDR3 reads TGCAGTGGGGACGGCGCCTCTGGGGGTGGCTACACCTTC.

For this clonotype: This may come from a read error, since a much larger clone is one base off. J is TRBJ2-5 and V is TRBV5-1, with 7 bases lining up with TRBD2. This CDR3 spans 15 amino acids. Germline V gene data show CDR1 as SGHRS and CDR2 as YFSETQ. V was pared by 1 base and J by 11 bases, with 14 bases of the junction left unmatched. This CDR3 reads CASSLTTGGLLEQYF. The CDR3 DNA reads TGCGCCAGCAGCTTGACAACGGGGGGATTGCTTGAGCAGTACTTC. Complete variable domain (other parts from reference TRBV5-1 and TRBJ2-5): KAGVTQTPRYLIKTRGQQVTLSCSPISGHRSVSWYQQTPGQGLQFLFEYFSETQRNKGNFPGRFSGRQFSNSRSEMNVSTLELGDSALYLCASSLTTGGLLEQYFGPGTRLLVL.

The rearrangement joins TRBV28 to TRBJ2-2, with 7 nucleotides matching TRBD1. Trimming at V came to 7 bases and at J to 2 bases, leaving 10 bases not matched to a gene. Looked up from germline, CDR1 is MDHEN and CDR2 is SYDVKM. The CDR3 is made up of 16 amino acids. CDR3 region: CASTKIGDRNTGELFF. CDR3 DNA sequence: TGTGCCAGCACTAAAATCGGGGACAGAAACACCGGGGAGCTGTTTTTT. Full variable domain (outside the CDR3, taken from reference TRBV28 and TRBJ2-2): DVKVTQSSRYLVKRTGEKVFLECVQDMDHENMFWYRQDPGLGLRLIYFSYDVKMKEKGDIPEGYSVSREKKERFSLILESASTNQTSMYLCASTKIGDRNTGELFFGEGSRLTVL.

This clonotype was detected only a few times. This chain joins TRBV18 and TRBJ2-1; 7 positions match TRBD1. The germline V gene has CDR1 KGHSH and CDR2 LQKENI. CDR3 length: 15 residues. V shed 6 bases, J shed 0 bases, and the junction held 5 bases outside the gene matches. The chain's CDR3 is CASSSQGNSYNEQFF. The CDR3 DNA follows: TGTGCCAGCTCGTCACAGGGGAACTCCTACAATGAGCAGTTCTTC.

The chain links TRBV5-1 to TRBJ2-3, with D perhaps matching TRBD1 or TRBD2 (5 bases each). The CDR3 consists of 15 residues. Germline assignment: CDR1 SGHRS and CDR2 YFSETQ. V was pared by 5 bases and J by 7 bases, with 20 bases between. The CDR3 region is CASRPGYQGDHTQYF. Written as DNA, the CDR3 is TGCGCCAGCAGGCCCGGGTACCAAGGGGACCATACGCAGTATTTT.

This clonotype showed up just a few times. The chain has TRBV5-1 and TRBJ2-3; D unclear. The CDR3 sequence is 14 residues long. The germline CDR1 and CDR2 sequences are SGHRS and YFSETQ. V was clipped by 9 bases and J by 3 bases, with 17 bases between them. The CDR3: CATARGRMTDTQYF. The DNA for the CDR3 is TGCGCCACTGCCCGAGGCAGAATGACAGATACGCAGTATTTT. Together with reference TRBV5-1 and TRBJ2-3, the CDR3 gives the full variable domain: KAGVTQTPRYLIKTRGQQVTLSCSPISGHRSVSWYQQTPGQGLQFLFEYFSETQRNKGNFPGRFSGRQFSNSRSEMNVSTLELGDSALYLCATARGRMTDTQYFGPGTRLTVL.

The chain is built from TRBV5-1 and TRBJ2-3; TRBD1 matches 9 bases. This CDR3 region has 16 residues. The germline V gene encodes CDR1 SGHRS and CDR2 YFSETQ. Losses at the gene ends were 4 bases for V and 4 bases for J; bases not matched to a gene: 10. The CDR3 DNA follows: TGCGCCAGCAGCCAAAACAGGGGGCGAGGTTCAGATACGCAGTATTTT. As protein: CASSQNRGRGSDTQYF.

The genes are TRBV29-1 and TRBJ2-3; D remains ambiguous. Trimming left V 4 bases short and J 1 base short, with 3 bases between. The CDR3 extends over 11 amino acids. Germline V gene data show CDR1 as SQVTM and CDR2 as ANQGSEA. The CDR3 bases are TGCAGCGTTGCCGGCACAGATACGCAGTATTTT. It encodes CSVAGTDTQYF.

The chain employs TRBV20-1 and TRBJ2-1, with 7 nucleotides matching TRBD2. The length of the CDR3 is 16 residues. The trim removed 4 bases at V and 0 bases at J, leaving 9 bases unmatched. CDR1 and CDR2 from the germline V gene are DFQATT and SNEGSKA (reference sequence). In nucleotides, the CDR3 is TGCAGTGCTATGTCCCGGCGGGGGTCCTCCTACAATGAGCAGTTCTTC. Its protein is CSAMSRRGSSYNEQFF.